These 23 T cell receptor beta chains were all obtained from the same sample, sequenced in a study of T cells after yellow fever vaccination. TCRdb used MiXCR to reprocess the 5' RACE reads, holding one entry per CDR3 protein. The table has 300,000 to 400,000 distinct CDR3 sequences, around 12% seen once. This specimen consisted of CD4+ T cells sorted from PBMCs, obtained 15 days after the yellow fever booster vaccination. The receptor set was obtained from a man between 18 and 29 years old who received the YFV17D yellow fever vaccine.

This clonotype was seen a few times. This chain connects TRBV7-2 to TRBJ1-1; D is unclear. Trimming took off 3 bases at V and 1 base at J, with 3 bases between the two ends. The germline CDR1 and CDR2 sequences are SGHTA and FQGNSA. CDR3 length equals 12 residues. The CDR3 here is CASSLKNTEAFF. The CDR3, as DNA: TGTGCCAGCAGCTTGAAGAACACTGAAGCTTTCTTT.

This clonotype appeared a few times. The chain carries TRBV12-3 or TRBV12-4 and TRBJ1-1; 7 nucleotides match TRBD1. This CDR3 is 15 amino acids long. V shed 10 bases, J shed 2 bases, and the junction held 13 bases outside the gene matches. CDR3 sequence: CAIATGDRANTEAFF. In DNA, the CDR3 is TGTGCCATCGCGACGGGGGACAGAGCAAACACTGAAGCTTTCTTT.

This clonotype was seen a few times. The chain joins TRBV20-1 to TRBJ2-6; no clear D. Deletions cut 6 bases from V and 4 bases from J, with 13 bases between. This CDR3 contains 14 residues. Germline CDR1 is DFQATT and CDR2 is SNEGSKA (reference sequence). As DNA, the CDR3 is TGCAGTGCAGGCCGGCAGAGGGGGGCCAACGTCCTGACTTTC. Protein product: CSAGRQRGANVLTF.

This chain's CDR3 is CASSYQDSNYGYTF. As DNA, the CDR3 is TGTGCCAGCAGTTACCAGGACAGCAACTATGGCTACACCTTC. This sequence joins TRBV6-5 and TRBJ1-2, with D maybe TRBD1 (6 bases). The germline V gene encodes CDR1 MNHEY and CDR2 SVGAGI. The V end lost 2 bases, the J end lost 2 bases, and 9 bases lay between the germline ends. The length of the CDR3 is 14 residues.

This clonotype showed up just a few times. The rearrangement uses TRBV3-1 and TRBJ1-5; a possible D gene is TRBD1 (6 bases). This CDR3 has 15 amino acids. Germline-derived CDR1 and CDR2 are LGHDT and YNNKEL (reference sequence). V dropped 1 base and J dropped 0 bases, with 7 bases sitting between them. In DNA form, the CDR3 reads TGTGCCAGCAGCCAAGTACAGGGTAGCAATCAGCCCCAGCATTTT. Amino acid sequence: CASSQVQGSNQPQHF.

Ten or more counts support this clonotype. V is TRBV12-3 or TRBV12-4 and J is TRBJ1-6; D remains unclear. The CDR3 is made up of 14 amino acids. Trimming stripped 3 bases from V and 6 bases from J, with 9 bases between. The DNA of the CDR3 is TGTGCCAGCAGTTTTGCAGGCCTTAATTCACCCCTCCACTTT. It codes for CASSFAGLNSPLHF.

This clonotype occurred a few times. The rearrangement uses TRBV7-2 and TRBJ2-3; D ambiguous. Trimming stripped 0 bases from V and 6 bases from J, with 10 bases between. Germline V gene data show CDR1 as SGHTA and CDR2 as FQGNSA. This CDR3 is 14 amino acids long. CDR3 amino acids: CASSLARFLDTQYF. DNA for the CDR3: TGTGCCAGCAGCTTAGCTCGATTCTTGGATACGCAGTATTTT. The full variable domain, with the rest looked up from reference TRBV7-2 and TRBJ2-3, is GAGVSQSPSNKVTEKGKDVELRCDPISGHTALYWYRQSLGQGLEFLIYFQGNSAPDKSGLPSDRFSAERTGGSVSTLTIQRTQQEDSAVYLCASSLARFLDTQYFGPGTRLTVL.

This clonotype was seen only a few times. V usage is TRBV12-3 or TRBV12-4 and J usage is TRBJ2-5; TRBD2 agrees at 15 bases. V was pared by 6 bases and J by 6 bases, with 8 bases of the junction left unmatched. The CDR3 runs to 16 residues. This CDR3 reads CASRTIGTSGGKTQYF. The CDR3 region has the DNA TGTGCCAGCAGGACCATTGGGACTAGCGGGGGGAAGACCCAGTACTTC.

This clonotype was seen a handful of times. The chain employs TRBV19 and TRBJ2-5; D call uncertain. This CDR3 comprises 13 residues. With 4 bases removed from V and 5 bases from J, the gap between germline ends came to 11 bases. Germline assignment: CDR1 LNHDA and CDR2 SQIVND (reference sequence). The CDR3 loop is CASSRGLAETQYF. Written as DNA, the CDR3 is TGTGCCAGTAGTAGAGGCCTGGCGGAGACCCAGTACTTC. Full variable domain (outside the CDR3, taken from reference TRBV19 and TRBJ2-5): DGGITQSPKYLFRKEGQNVTLSCEQNLNHDAMYWYRQDPGQGLRLIYYSQIVNDFQKGDIAEGYSVSREKKESFPLTVTSAQKNPTAFYLCASSRGLAETQYFGPGTRLLVL.

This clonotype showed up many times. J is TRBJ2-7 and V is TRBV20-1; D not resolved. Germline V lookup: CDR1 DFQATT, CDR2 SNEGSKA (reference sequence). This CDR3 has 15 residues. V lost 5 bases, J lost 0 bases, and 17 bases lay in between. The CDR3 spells CSASRASLASYEQYV. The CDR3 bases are TGCAGTGCTTCCCGGGCCAGCCTCGCCTCCTACGAGCAGTACGTC.

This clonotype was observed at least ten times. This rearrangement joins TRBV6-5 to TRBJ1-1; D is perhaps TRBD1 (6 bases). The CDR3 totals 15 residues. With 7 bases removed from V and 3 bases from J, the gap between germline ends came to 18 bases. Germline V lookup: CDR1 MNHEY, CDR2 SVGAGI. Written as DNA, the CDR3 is TGTGCCAGCACCCCAAGACCCACAGGGCACACTGAAGCTTTCTTT. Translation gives CASTPRPTGHTEAFF.

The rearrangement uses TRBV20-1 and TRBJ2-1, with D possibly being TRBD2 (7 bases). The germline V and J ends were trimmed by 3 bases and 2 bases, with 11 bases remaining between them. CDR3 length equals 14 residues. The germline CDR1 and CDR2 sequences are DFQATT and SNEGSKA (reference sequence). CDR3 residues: CSARGGGPYNEQFF. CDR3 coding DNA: TGCAGTGCTAGGGGCGGGGGCCCCTACAATGAGCAGTTCTTC.

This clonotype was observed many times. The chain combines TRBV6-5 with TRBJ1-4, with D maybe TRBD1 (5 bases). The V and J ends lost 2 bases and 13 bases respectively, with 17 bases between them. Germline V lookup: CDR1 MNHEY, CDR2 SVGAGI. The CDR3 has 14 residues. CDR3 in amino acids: CASSYAGPGRGLFF. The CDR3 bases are TGTGCCAGCAGTTACGCGGGACCGGGAAGGGGACTGTTTTTT.

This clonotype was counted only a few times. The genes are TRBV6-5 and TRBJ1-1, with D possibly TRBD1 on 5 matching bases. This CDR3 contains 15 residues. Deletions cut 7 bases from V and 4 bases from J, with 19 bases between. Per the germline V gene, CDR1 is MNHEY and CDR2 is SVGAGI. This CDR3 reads CASKTSRRQPTEAFF. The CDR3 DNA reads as TGTGCCAGCAAGACCAGTCGGCGACAGCCCACTGAAGCTTTCTTT.

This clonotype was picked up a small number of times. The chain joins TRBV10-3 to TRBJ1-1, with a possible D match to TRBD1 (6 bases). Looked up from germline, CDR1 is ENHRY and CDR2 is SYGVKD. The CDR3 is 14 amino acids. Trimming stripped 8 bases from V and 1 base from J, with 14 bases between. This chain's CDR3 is CAIGREGGNTEAFF. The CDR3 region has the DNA TGTGCCATCGGACGGGAAGGGGGGAACACTGAAGCTTTCTTT.

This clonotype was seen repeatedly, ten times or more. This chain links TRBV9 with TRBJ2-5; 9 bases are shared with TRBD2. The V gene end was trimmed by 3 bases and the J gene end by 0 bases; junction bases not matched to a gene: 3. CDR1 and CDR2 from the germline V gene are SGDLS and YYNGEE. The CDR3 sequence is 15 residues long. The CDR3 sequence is CASSASGGYQETQYF. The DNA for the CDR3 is TGTGCCAGCAGCGCCAGCGGGGGGTACCAAGAGACCCAGTACTTC. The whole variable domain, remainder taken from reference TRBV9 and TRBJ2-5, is DSGVTQTPKHLITATGQRVTLRCSPRSGDLSVYWYQQSLDQGLQFLIQYYNGEERAKGNILERFSAQQFPDLHSELNLSSLELGDSALYFCASSASGGYQETQYFGPGTRLLVL.

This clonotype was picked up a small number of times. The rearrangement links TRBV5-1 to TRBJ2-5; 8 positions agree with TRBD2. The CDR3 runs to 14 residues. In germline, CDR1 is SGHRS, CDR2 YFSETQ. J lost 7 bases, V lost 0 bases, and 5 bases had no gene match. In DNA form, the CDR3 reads TGCGCCAGCAGCTTGGGGGGACTAGGCGGGACCCAGTACTTC. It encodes CASSLGGLGGTQYF.

CDR3 nucleotides: TGTGCCAGCAGCTCCACAGATACCTACGAGCAGTACTTC. Its translation is CASSSTDTYEQYF. This chain connects TRBV5-6 to TRBJ2-7; D unresolved. This CDR3 comprises 13 residues. CDR1 and CDR2 from the germline V gene are SGHDT and YYEEEE. The germline V and J ends were trimmed by 3 bases and 2 bases, with 9 bases remaining between them. The complete variable domain, with remaining parts taken from reference TRBV5-6 and TRBJ2-7, reads DAGVTQSPTHLIKTRGQQVTLRCSPKSGHDTVSWYQQALGQGPQFIFQYYEEEERQRGNFPDRFSGHQFPNYSSELNVNALLLGDSALYLCASSSTDTYEQYFGPGTRLTVT.

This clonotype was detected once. The CDR3 DNA is TGTGCCAGCAGCTACAAGGACTTAACGGGGCAGCCCCAGCATTTT. It is translated as CASSYKDLTGQPQHF. The chain joins TRBV7-2 to TRBJ1-5; no reliable D call. The CDR3 length is 15 residues. V dropped 4 bases and J dropped 7 bases, with 17 bases sitting between them. Looked up from germline, CDR1 is SGHTA and CDR2 is FQGNSA. Full variable domain (rest looked up from reference TRBV7-2 and TRBJ1-5): GAGVSQSPSNKVTEKGKDVELRCDPISGHTALYWYRQSLGQGLEFLIYFQGNSAPDKSGLPSDRFSAERTGGSVSTLTIQRTQQEDSAVYLCASSYKDLTGQPQHFGDGTRLSIL.

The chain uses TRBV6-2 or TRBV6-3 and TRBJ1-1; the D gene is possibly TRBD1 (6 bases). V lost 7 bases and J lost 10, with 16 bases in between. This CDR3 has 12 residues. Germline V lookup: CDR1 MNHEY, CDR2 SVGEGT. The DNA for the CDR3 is TGTGCCAGCACCTCCCGCGGGGGGCGAGCTTTCTTT. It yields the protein CASTSRGGRAFF.

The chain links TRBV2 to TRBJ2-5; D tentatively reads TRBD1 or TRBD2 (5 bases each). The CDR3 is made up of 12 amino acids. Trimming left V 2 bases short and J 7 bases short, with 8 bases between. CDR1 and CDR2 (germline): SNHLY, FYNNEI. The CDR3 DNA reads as TGTGCCAGCAGTGAACGGGGCGGGACCCAGTACTTC. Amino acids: CASSERGGTQYF.

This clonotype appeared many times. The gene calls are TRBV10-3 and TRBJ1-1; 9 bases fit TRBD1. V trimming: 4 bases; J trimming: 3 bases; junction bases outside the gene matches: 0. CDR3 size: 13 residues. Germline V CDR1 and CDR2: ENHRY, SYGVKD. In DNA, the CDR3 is TGTGCCATCAGTGGGACAGGGGACACTGAAGCTTTCTTT. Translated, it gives CAISGTGDTEAFF.

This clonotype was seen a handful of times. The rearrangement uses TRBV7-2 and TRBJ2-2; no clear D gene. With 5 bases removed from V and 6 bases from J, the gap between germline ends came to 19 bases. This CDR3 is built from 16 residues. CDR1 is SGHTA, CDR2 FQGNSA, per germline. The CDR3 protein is CASSPIPSPGAGELFF. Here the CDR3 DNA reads TGTGCCAGCAGCCCCATCCCCAGTCCCGGCGCCGGGGAGCTGTTTTTT.